Listed here are 12 T cell receptor beta chains from one sample, sequenced in a study of blood T cell repertoires in COVID-19. This table comes from immunoSEQ multiplex PCR, and its TCRdb copy is limited to in-frame clones, with some not included. Of fewer than 350,000 clones in the sample, roughly 91% were seen once. What was sequenced was PBMCs or T cells enriched from blood (not recorded which). All receptors come from a woman aged 55-70 years in a cohort exposed to, infected with or recovered from COVID-19 (not recorded which).

This sequence joins TRBV19 and TRBJ2-3; 7 bases fit TRBD1. CDR1 and CDR2 (germline): LNHDA, SQIVND (reference sequence). The V and J ends lost 6 bases and 4 bases, in that order; junction bases with no gene match: 4. This CDR3 has 13 amino acids. CDR3 in DNA: TGTGCCAGTAGCAACCAGGGGGCAGATACGCAGTATTTT. Amino acid sequence: CASSNQGADTQYF.

A single count supports this clone. This chain uses TRBV14 with TRBJ1-2; D may be TRBD1 (6 bases). CDR3 length: 15 residues. Trimming removed 1 base at V and 7 bases at J, with 16 bases between. Per the germline V gene, CDR1 is SGHDN and CDR2 is FVKESK. The CDR3: CASSQVSWGRGGYTF. CDR3 bases: TGTGCCAGCAGCCAAGTTTCTTGGGGGCGAGGTGGCTACACCTTC. Variable domain in full (rest from reference TRBV14 and TRBJ1-2): EAGVTQFPSHSVIEKGQTVTLRCDPISGHDNLYWYRRVMGKEIKFLLHFVKESKQDESGMPNNRFLAERTGGTYSTLKVQPAELEDSGVYFCASSQVSWGRGGYTFGSGTRLTVV.

The V call is TRBV3-1 (or the pseudogene TRBV3-2), the J call TRBJ1-6; 7 nucleotides align to TRBD1. J lost 8 bases, V lost 4 bases, and 8 bases had no gene match. CDR3 length: 15 residues. Germline CDR1 and CDR2: LGHDT and YNNKEL (reference sequence). The CDR3 DNA sequence: TGTGCCAGCAGCCTGACAGGGTCCTCGGATTCACCCCTCCACTTT. It codes for CASSLTGSSDSPLHF.

The V gene is TRBV10-2, the J gene TRBJ2-5; TRBD2 matches 8 bases. The V gene's germline CDR1 is WSHSY and CDR2 SAAADI. Trimming cost V 4 bases and J 2 bases; bases outside gene matches: 15. The CDR3 covers 18 residues. The CDR3 is CASSASLAGSRRQETQYF. The CDR3 DNA reads TGCGCCAGCAGTGCTTCCCTAGCGGGCTCTCGGCGGCAAGAGACCCAGTACTTC.

This chain links TRBV5-6 with TRBJ2-2; a possible D gene is TRBD2 (6 bases). Germline CDR1 SGHDT, CDR2 YYEEEE. V was clipped by 0 bases and J by 0 bases, with 12 bases between them. The CDR3 is made up of 17 amino acids. The CDR3 is CASSLAVAGTNTGELFF. The CDR3 region has the DNA TGTGCCAGCAGCTTGGCTGTGGCGGGGACGAACACCGGGGAGCTGTTTTTT. Drawing the rest from reference TRBV5-6 and TRBJ2-2, the complete variable domain is DAGVTQSPTHLIKTRGQQVTLRCSPKSGHDTVSWYQQALGQGPQFIFQYYEEEERQRGNFPDRFSGHQFPNYSSELNVNALLLGDSALYLCASSLAVAGTNTGELFFGEGSRLTVL.

The V call is TRBV9, the J call TRBJ2-7; D unresolved. The ends were cut back, 2 bases at V and 3 bases at J, with 18 bases in the middle. Germline V lookup: CDR1 SGDLS, CDR2 YYNGEE. The CDR3 runs to 16 residues. In DNA form, the CDR3 reads TGTGCCAGCAGCGTCCACCGGGTCCCCCCCAACTACGAGCAGTACTTC. This codes for CASSVHRVPPNYEQYF.

The chain employs TRBV7-9 and TRBJ1-2, with 7 bases fitting TRBD1. After removal of 7 bases from V and 7 bases from J, the junction contained 21 bases not matched to a gene. CDR3 size: 17 residues. Germline V CDR1 and CDR2: SEHNR, FQNEAQ (reference sequence). CDR3 bases: TGTGCCAGCATGCAGCTTCTTTGGACAGGTTCTGCGCGTGGCTACACCTTC. Translating gives CASMQLLWTGSARGYTF.

The chain carries TRBV28 and TRBJ2-1, with 11 bases matching TRBD2. The CDR3 totals 18 residues. The germline V gene has CDR1 MDHEN and CDR2 SYDVKM. V gave up 3 bases and J gave up 0 bases; unmatched junction bases: 7. This CDR3 reads CASSLGLAGGSSYNEQFF. The CDR3 DNA sequence: TGTGCCAGCAGTTTGGGGCTAGCGGGAGGCAGCTCCTACAATGAGCAGTTCTTC.

This chain joins TRBV28 and TRBJ2-1; 10 nucleotides match TRBD2. Losses at the gene ends were 7 bases for V and 6 bases for J; bases not matched to a gene: 12. The CDR3 is 16 amino acids. The germline V gene has CDR1 MDHEN and CDR2 SYDVKM. The CDR3 region has the DNA TGTGCCAGCACCATTCTAGCGGGAGCAAGGGGCAATGAGCAGTTCTTC. Translating gives CASTILAGARGNEQFF.

The genes are TRBV3-1 (or the pseudogene TRBV3-2) and TRBJ1-1; D unclear. This CDR3 region has 13 residues. The V end lost 1 base, the J end lost 2 bases, and 5 bases lay between the germline ends. CDR1 and CDR2 (germline): LGHDT, YNNKEL (reference sequence). CDR3 in amino acids: CASSQGDNTEAFF. CDR3 nucleotide sequence: TGTGCCAGCAGCCAAGGAGATAACACTGAAGCTTTCTTT.

V gene TRBV24-1 combines with J gene TRBJ2-7; D may be TRBD1 (6 bases). V was cut by 4 bases and J by 7 bases, with 13 bases left in between. This CDR3 region has 13 residues. Germline V gene lookup returns CDR1 KGHDR and CDR2 SFDVKD. Here the CDR3 reads CATSDPQGREQYF. CDR3 nucleotides: TGTGCCACCAGTGACCCACAGGGTAGGGAGCAGTACTTC.

V is TRBV7-3 and J is TRBJ1-1; TRBD1 is a possible D gene (5 bases). Trimming pared 1 base from V and 2 bases from J, leaving 14 bases between. Germline V gene sequence: CDR1 SGHTA, CDR2 FQGTGA. This CDR3 comprises 16 residues. CDR3 in amino acids: CASSLSAGQLNTEAFF. CDR3 bases: TGTGCCAGCAGCTTAAGTGCAGGGCAACTAAACACTGAAGCTTTCTTT.